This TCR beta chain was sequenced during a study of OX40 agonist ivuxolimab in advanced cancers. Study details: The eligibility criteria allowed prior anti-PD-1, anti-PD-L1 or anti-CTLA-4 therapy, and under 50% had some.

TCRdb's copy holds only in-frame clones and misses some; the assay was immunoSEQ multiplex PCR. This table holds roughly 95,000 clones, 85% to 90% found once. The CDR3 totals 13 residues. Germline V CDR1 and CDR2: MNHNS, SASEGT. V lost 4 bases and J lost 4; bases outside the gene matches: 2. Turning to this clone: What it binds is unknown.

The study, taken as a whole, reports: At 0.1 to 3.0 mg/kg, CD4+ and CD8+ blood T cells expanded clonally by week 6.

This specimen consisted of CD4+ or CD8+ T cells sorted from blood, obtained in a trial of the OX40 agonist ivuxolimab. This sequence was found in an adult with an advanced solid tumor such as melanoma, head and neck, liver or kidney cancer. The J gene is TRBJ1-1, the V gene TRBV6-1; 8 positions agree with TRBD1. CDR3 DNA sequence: TGTGCCAGCAGTGGACAGGGGACCACTGAAGCTTTCTTT. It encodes CASSGQGTTEAFF.